This TCR beta chain was captured in a study of shared clonotypes between healthy human individuals. Only in-frame clones appear in the TCRdb table, and some are missing; sequencing was by immunoSEQ multiplex PCR. Of fewer than 3 million clones listed, just under 95% were seen once; the top ten hold approximately 0.4%. Germline loops: CDR1 SGHVS, CDR2 FNYEAQ. CDR3 length: 14 amino acids. The V gene lost 1 base and the J gene lost 10 bases, with 14 bases spanning the gap. The sequence was collected from a man younger than 30 in good health. Some clones in this sample may be carry-over from other donors' samples. The genes are TRBV7-6 and TRBJ1-5, with a weak D call TRBD1 (5 bases). The sample comprised naive CD4+ T cells from PBMCs. Subset in this sample: CD45RA+ positively selected. CDR3 in DNA: TGTGCCAGCAGCTTAGGGGGGTCCGGCCGCCCCCAGCATTTT. Translation: CASSLGGSGRPQHF.